This T cell receptor (beta chain) derives from a study of blood T cell repertoires in COVID-19. V dropped 5 bases and J dropped 2 bases, with 9 bases sitting between them. Germline V lookup: CDR1 SGHAT, CDR2 FQNNGV. This CDR3 is 13 amino acids long. Original data processing: For nucleated cells, counts were estimated from reference gene primer amplification. Sequencing used immunoSEQ multiplex PCR; TCRdb keeps in-frame clones, though not all of them. The V and J calls and the clone size are those of that table, but D and trimming were determined from the DNA. This repertoire shows about 270,000 clones, more than 70% found once; its top ten account for roughly 3%.

This chain uses TRBV11-2 with TRBJ1-1, with unresolved D. The sequence was obtained from a woman between 18 and 29 years old with acute or convalescent COVID-19. Sequences were obtained from peripheral blood. The CDR3 coding sequence is TGTGCCAGCAGCCCCCTTCTAAACACTGAAGCTTTCTTT. This gives the protein CASSPLLNTEAFF.